This TCR beta chain was retrieved from a study of cytotoxic CD8 clonotypes in ibrutinib-treated CLL. Study overall: Averaging across samples gave about 230,000 productive templates and around 90,000 productive rearrangements.

V lost 2 bases to trimming and J lost 3 bases, with 5 bases between them. This CDR3 spans 13 amino acids. Germline CDR1 and CDR2: MNHNY and SVGAGI (reference sequence). Produced via immunoSEQ multiplex PCR; TCRdb's table is partial and in-frame only. The sample lists about 97,000 clones, approximately 82% occurring once. This clone is a singleton in its sample. Antigen: not known. Study-level points and caveats: Age-matched healthy donor levels were exceeded by baseline clonality, which tracked circulating CD8+ T-cell counts. Under treatment, the uncommon public clonotypes either contracted or remained stable. Whereas clonality rose at ibrutinib response, it declined toward baseline at progression.

This receptor was identified in a human donor with chronic lymphocytic leukemia. This chain uses TRBV6-6 with TRBJ1-5, with D unclear. The source was PBMCs, collected after 12 months of ibrutinib treatment. CDR3 loop: CASSYRDNQPQHF. The CDR3 nucleotides are TGTGCCAGCAGTTACAGGGACAATCAGCCCCAGCATTTT.